Listed below are T cell receptor beta chains from one sample, sequenced in a study of blood T cells in healthy people across ages. One entry per CDR3 protein, called by TCRdb with MiXCR from the 5' RACE reads. This sample yields roughly 1,500,000 distinct CDR3 sequences, of which around 42% are seen a single time; roughly 7.7% belongs to the top ten. Material for sequencing was blood. The receptor set was obtained from a woman aged 18-29 years in good health. CDR3s include the opening cysteine and the closing phenylalanine or tryptophan. A D gene is named only where the DNA matches it firmly. Not every row has a clone size; where given, it reads once, few, many or a size class.

TRBJ2-3	TRBD2	TRBV12-3/TRBV12-4	NA	TGTGCCAGCAGTTCGGTAGCGGGGGGACGCACAGATACGCAGTATTTT	CASSSVAGGRTDTQYF
TRBJ2-1	TRBD2	TRBV20-1	once	TGCAGTGCTAGAGATGCTAGCGGGAAGGGGGATGAGCAGTTCTTC	CSARDASGKGDEQFF
TRBJ2-1	TRBD2	TRBV20-1	few	TGCAGTGCTGCCACGACTAGCGGGGGTTACAATGAGCAGTTCTTC	CSAATTSGGYNEQFF
TRBJ1-2	NA	TRBV28	few	TGTGCCAGCAGTCCACCTGTCAGGGTAGATGGCTACACCTTC	CASSPPVRVDGYTF
TRBJ1-1	NA	TRBV7-6	NA	TGTGCCAGCAGACCGGACGGTTATTACACTGAAGCTTTCTTT	CASRPDGYYTEAFF
TRBJ1-3	NA	TRBV7-9	NA	TGTGCCAGCAGCTTTCAAGGACCTGGAAACACCATATATTTT	CASSFQGPGNTIYF
TRBJ2-6	TRBD1	TRBV12-3/TRBV12-4	few	TGTGCCAGTAGTCAAGGGGGCGCGGCCTCTGGGGCCAACGTCCTGACTTTC	CASSQGGAASGANVLTF
TRBJ1-1	NA	TRBV12-3/TRBV12-4	few	TGTGCCAGCAGTTTGGCGGCTGAAGCTTTCTTT	CASSLAAEAFF
TRBJ1-4	TRBD1	TRBV27	once	TGTGCCAGCACCCAACTTTGGACAGGCTCGCGCGAAAAACTGTTTTTT	CASTQLWTGSREKLFF
TRBJ1-4	TRBD1	TRBV2	once	TGTGCCAGCAGTGAAGAGGCAGGGGGCGGTGGGGAAAAACTGTTTTTT	CASSEEAGGGGEKLFF
TRBJ2-7	NA	TRBV30	NA	TGTGCCTGGAGTGTCCCTCGTCGTGTGGCCTACAATGAGCAGTACTTC	CAWSVPRRVAYNEQYF
TRBJ1-4	NA	TRBV3-1	NA	TGTGCCAGCAGCCAATACACAGGGAATGAAAAACTGTTTTTT	CASSQYTGNEKLFF
TRBJ2-5	TRBD2	TRBV28	NA	TGTGCCAGCAGTTTGGGACTAGCGGGGGGTGGAGAGACCCAGTACTTC	CASSLGLAGGGETQYF
TRBJ2-7	TRBD2	TRBV2	NA	TGTGCCAGCAGTGAAGACAGGCCCCCGGGGGGCTCCTACGAGCAGTACTTC	CASSEDRPPGGSYEQYF
TRBJ2-1	TRBD1	TRBV5-1	few	TGCGCCAGCAGTCCCACCGGGACAGGGTTGAATGAGCAGTTCTTC	CASSPTGTGLNEQFF
TRBJ1-4	NA	TRBV28	NA	TGTGCCAGCCAGGGAGCTAATGAAAAACTGTTTTTT	CASQGANEKLFF
TRBJ1-5	NA	TRBV7-8	few	TGTGCCAGCAGCTTAGCGCTTGGGGGACTTCTCAATCAGCCCCAGCATTTT	CASSLALGGLLNQPQHF
TRBJ1-6	TRBD1	TRBV12-3/TRBV12-4	NA	TGTGCCAGCAGTTTACAGGGGGCAGGCTACTCACCCCTCCACTTT	CASSLQGAGYSPLHF
TRBJ2-7	TRBD1	TRBV20-1	few	TGCAGTGCTTTCGTGACAGGGCGCTCCTACGAGCAGTACTTC	CSAFVTGRSYEQYF
TRBJ2-6	TRBD1	TRBV5-1	NA	TGCGCCAGCAGCCCCACAGGACAGGGTAGAGAGCTCTCTGGGGCCAACGTCCTGACTTTC	CASSPTGQGRELSGANVLTF
TRBJ2-5	NA	TRBV18	few	TGTGCCAGCTCTCTTAATAACCGGGAGACCCAGTACTTC	CASSLNNRETQYF
TRBJ2-7	NA	TRBV20-1	NA	TGCAGTGCTGGTGGCGGAAGAGCGAACGAGCAGTACTTC	CSAGGGRANEQYF
TRBJ2-7	NA	TRBV5-1	NA	TGCGCCAGCAGCTTGGAAGGCAGGGGTAGACACGAGCAGTACTTC	CASSLEGRGRHEQYF
TRBJ2-7	TRBD1	TRBV20-1	few	TGCAGTGCTGCCGCCGGGACAGGGGGCTACGAGCAGTACTTC	CSAAAGTGGYEQYF
TRBJ2-7	NA	TRBV3-1	NA	TGTGCCAGCAGCCAAGGAGACTTCTCCTACAATGAGCAGTACTTC	CASSQGDFSYNEQYF
TRBJ2-5	TRBD2	TRBV5-1	NA	TGCGCCAGCAGGGGACGAGCGGGAGTAGATGAGCAGTACTTC	CASRGRAGVDEQYF
TRBJ2-1	NA	TRBV20-1	NA	TGCAGTGCTAGAGGGGCCGCGGCGGGGCGTACGTACAATGAGCAGTTCTTC	CSARGAAAGRTYNEQFF
TRBJ2-7	TRBD2	TRBV5-1	few	TGCGCCAGCAGCTCGGCCGGGGGGGCGGGGTACGAGCAGTACTTC	CASSSAGGAGYEQYF
TRBJ2-3	TRBD2	TRBV5-1	few	TGCGCCAGCAGCTTGGATGTGGGAGGGCGAGATACGCAGTATTTT	CASSLDVGGRDTQYF
TRBJ2-7	TRBD1	TRBV27	NA	TGTGCCAGCAGTTTTGGGGACAGGGTCTCCTACGAGCAGTACTTC	CASSFGDRVSYEQYF
TRBJ1-2	NA	TRBV18	NA	TGTGCCAGCTCACCACCGGGGGGGGCTGAAGGCTACACCTTC	CASSPPGGAEGYTF
TRBJ2-1	TRBD2	TRBV5-1	NA	TGCGCCAGCAGCTTGAAGACTAGCGGGGGAAACAATGAGCAGTTCTTC	CASSLKTSGGNNEQFF
TRBJ2-1	TRBD2	TRBV20-1	NA	TGCAGTGCTATTCCCAAGGTTGGGCTAGCGGGGGTCGGATTTGAGGAGGGTGAGCAGTTCTTC	CSAIPKVGLAGVGFEEGEQFF
TRBJ2-1	NA	TRBV6-5	NA	TGTGCCAGCAGTCAATCCCCCCGGGTTGAGCAGTTCTTC	CASSQSPRVEQFF
TRBJ1-1	NA	TRBV3-1	NA	TGTGCCAGCAGCCAAGGTCGCGTTTGGAGCACTGAAGCTTTCTTT	CASSQGRVWSTEAFF
TRBJ2-7	TRBD1	TRBV7-9	few	TGTGCCAGCAGCGTAGGGGGACAGCTCTACGAGCAGTACTTC	CASSVGGQLYEQYF
TRBJ2-3	NA	TRBV7-9	few	TGTGCCAGCACCTCTTACAGGGTTTCAGATACGCAGTATTTT	CASTSYRVSDTQYF
TRBJ1-5	NA	TRBV28	few	TGTGCCAGCAGTGGACCGATAACCGGGACAAATAGCAATCAGCCCCAGCATTTT	CASSGPITGTNSNQPQHF
TRBJ2-1	TRBD2	TRBV15	few	TGTGCCACCAGCAGAGACAGGAAGCGGGAGGGGTTAGGCAATGAGCAGTTCTTC	CATSRDRKREGLGNEQFF
TRBJ2-1	NA	TRBV28	NA	TGTGCCAGCAGTTCTCGCGTAAGACTGGACACCTACAATGAGCAGTTCTTC	CASSSRVRLDTYNEQFF
TRBJ2-3	TRBD2	TRBV20-1	few	TGCAGTGCTGCCCCAGCGGGGGGCCGTGGAGATACGCAGTATTTT	CSAAPAGGRGDTQYF
TRBJ2-3	NA	TRBV25-1	many	TGTGCCACTTCCCTCACAGATACGCAGTATTTT	CATSLTDTQYF
TRBJ2-7	NA	TRBV28	NA	TGTGCCAGCAGTATTGACGGGGGTATTTCCTACGAGCAGTACTTC	CASSIDGGISYEQYF
TRBJ2-7	NA	TRBV20-1	NA	TGCAGTGCTACCGCGGCAGGGGACTACGAGCAGTACTTC	CSATAAGDYEQYF
TRBJ1-5	NA	TRBV20-1	many	TGCAGTGCCAGGAGCCTTGGGAATAGCAATCAGCCCCAGCATTTT	CSARSLGNSNQPQHF
TRBJ2-3	NA	TRBV10-3	NA	TGTGCCATCAGTGTGTCGAGCAGCACAGATACGCAGTATTTT	CAISVSSSTDTQYF
TRBJ2-6	NA	TRBV5-6	NA	TGTGCCAGCAGCTTGGGCGTAGGTGGGGCCAACGTCCCGACTTTC	CASSLGVGGANVPTF
TRBJ1-2	NA	TRBV9	NA	TGTGCCAGCAGCGTAGAGCCGGCAGCTAACTATGGCTACACCTTC	CASSVEPAANYGYTF
TRBJ2-3	NA	TRBV7-2	NA	TGTGCCAGCAGCTCATCAACACAAGATACGCAGTATTTT	CASSSSTQDTQYF
TRBJ2-2	NA	TRBV20-1	NA	TGCAGTGCTAGCTTAAGCGGCCTGTGGGCCGGGGAGCTGTTTTTT	CSASLSGLWAGELFF
TRBJ2-3	NA	TRBV5-6	once	TGTGCCAGCAGCTTGGATCGGGGAACGGGGACAGATACGCAGTATTTT	CASSLDRGTGTDTQYF